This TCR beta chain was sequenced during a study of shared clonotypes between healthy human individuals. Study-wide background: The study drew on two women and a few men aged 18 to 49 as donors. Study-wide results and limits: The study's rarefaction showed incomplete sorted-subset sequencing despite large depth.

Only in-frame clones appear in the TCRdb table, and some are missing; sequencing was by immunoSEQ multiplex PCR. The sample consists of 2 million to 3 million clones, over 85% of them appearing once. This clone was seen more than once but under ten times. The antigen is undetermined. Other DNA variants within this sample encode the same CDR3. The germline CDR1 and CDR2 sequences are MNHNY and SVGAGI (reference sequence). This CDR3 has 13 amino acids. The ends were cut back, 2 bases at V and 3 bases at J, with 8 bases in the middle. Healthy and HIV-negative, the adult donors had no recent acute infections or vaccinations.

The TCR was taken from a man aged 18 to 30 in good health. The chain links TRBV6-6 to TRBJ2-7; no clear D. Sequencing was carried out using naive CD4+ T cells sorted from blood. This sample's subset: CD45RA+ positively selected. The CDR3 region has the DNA TGTGCCAGCAGTTACGGTGGCTACTACGAGCAGTACTTC. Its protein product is CASSYGGYYEQYF.